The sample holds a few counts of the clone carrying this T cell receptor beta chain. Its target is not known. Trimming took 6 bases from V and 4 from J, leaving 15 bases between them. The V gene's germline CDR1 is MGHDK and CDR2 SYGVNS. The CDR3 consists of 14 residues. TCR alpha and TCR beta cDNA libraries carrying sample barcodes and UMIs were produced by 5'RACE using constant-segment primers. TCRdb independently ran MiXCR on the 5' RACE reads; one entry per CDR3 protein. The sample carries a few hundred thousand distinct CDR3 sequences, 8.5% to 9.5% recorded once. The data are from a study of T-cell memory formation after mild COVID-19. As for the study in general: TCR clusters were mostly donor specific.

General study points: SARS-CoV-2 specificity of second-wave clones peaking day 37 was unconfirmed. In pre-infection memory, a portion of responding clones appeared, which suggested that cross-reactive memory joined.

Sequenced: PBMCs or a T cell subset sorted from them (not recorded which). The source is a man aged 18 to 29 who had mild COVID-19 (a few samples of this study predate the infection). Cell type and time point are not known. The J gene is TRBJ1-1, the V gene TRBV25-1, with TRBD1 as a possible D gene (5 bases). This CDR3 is CASSEGVSVTEAFF. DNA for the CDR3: TGTGCCAGCAGCGAAGGGGTGTCCGTCACTGAAGCTTTCTTT.